This TCR beta chain was captured in a study of cytomegalovirus exposure and HLA in healthy donors. Overall study findings and caveats: Investigators reported 164 TCR beta chains as tied to cytomegalovirus. Most of the TCR beta V segments (in an earlier analysis) were productive either about 87% or about 30% of the time. Presence/absence analyses took donor sequencing depth as roughly uniform. In a later analysis, a missense DCLRE1C variant was linked to TCR beta V- and J-gene trimming.

V lost 1 base to trimming and J lost 4 bases; unmatched junction nucleotides: 14. The V gene's germline CDR1 is SGHVS and CDR2 FQNEAQ. The CDR3 has 18 residues. The PCR contained 60 Vbeta and 13 Jbeta primers. Clones were read by immunoSEQ multiplex PCR, and TCRdb kept only the in-frame ones, dropping some. The sample lists some 100,000 clones; 55% to 85% were seen once. Concerning this clone: The antigen remains unidentified.

This sequence was found in a woman between 18 and 29 years old in good health and CMV-seropositive. Sequenced input: PBMCs. V is TRBV7-8 and J is TRBJ2-7; 9 positions agree with TRBD2. The CDR3 is CASSLGGRAGGPRYEQYF. In DNA, the CDR3 is TGTGCCAGCAGCTTAGGGGGTAGGGCGGGGGGGCCTAGATACGAGCAGTACTTC.